This T cell receptor beta chain was recorded in a study of identical twins. Unique molecular identifiers were present on cDNA, and template switching added a universal primer site. Each CDR3 protein gets one entry after TCRdb re-called the 5' RACE reads with MiXCR. The sample lists about 470,000 distinct CDR3 sequences, approximately 25% occurring once. This clonotype came up a few times. The same specimen was also included in a second study, on T cells expressing NK-cell markers.

The source of this sequence is a woman in her late teens or twenties in good health. Sequencing was carried out using CD4+ T cells sorted from blood.

The CDR3 protein is CASMSGGYNEQFF. The DNA for the CDR3 is TGTGCCAGCATGTCGGGGGGCTACAATGAGCAGTTCTTC. The genes are TRBV7-9 and TRBJ2-1; TRBD2 matches 7 bases. The CDR3 runs to 13 residues. J lost 3 bases, V lost 7 bases, and 3 bases had no gene match. Germline V gene sequence: CDR1 SEHNR, CDR2 FQNEAQ (reference sequence).